This is a list of T cell receptor beta chains from one sample in a study of cytomegalovirus exposure and HLA in healthy donors. Only in-frame clones appear in the TCRdb table, and some are missing; sequencing was by immunoSEQ multiplex PCR. Of over 200,000 clones in the sample, about 77% were seen once. Sequences were obtained from PBMCs. Receptors originate from a woman younger than 45 in good health and CMV-seronegative. Each CDR3 is given with its conserved first and last residue. The order of the fields is CDR3 length, V gene, J gene, clone size, D gene, CDR3 protein. The D gene is left open where the match is weak. Where a row states a size, it is once, few, many or the class of an expanded clone; other rows omit it.

>16|TRBV28|TRBJ2-1|NA|NA
CASSSPGPGPYNEQFF
>12|TRBV7-9|TRBJ1-1|NA|NA
CASSSTDSEAFF
>15|TRBV10-1|TRBJ2-1|few|TRBD2
CASSELAGGYNEQFF
>15|TRBV9|TRBJ1-4|NA|NA
CASSQLTGGNEKLFF
>15|TRBV29-1|TRBJ1-1|NA|TRBD1
CSVEDFGTENTEAFF
>15|TRBV30|TRBJ2-7|NA|TRBD2
CAWSAGLAGHYEQYF
>18|TRBV18|TRBJ2-3|NA|TRBD2
CASSPTGSGRAGGDTQYF
>14|TRBV6-5|TRBJ2-7|NA|NA
CASSYAGQEYEQYF
>19|TRBV7-9|TRBJ2-2|NA|TRBD1
CASSLGTGEAKANSGELFF
>15|TRBV7-8|TRBJ2-7|NA|NA
CATRAGATYPPEQYF